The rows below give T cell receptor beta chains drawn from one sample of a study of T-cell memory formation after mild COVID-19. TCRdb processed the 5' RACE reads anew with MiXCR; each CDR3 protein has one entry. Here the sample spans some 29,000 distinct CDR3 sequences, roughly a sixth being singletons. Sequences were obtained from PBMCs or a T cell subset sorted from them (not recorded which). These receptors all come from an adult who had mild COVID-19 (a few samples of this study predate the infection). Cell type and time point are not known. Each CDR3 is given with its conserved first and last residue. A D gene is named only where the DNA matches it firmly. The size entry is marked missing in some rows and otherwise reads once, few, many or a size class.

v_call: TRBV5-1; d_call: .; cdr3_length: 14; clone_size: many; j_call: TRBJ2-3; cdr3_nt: TGCGCCAGCAGCCAGGGCCCGGTGAGAGATACGCAGTATTTT; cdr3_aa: CASSQGPVRDTQYF
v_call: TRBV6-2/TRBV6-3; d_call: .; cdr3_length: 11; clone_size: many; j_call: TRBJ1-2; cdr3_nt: TGTGCCAGCAGTTCGTCCTATGGCTACACCTTC; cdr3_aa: CASSSSYGYTF
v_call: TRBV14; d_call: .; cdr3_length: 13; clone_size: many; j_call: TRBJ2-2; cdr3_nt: TGTGCCAGCAGTCGACAGTACACCGGGGAGCTGTTTTTT; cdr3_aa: CASSRQYTGELFF
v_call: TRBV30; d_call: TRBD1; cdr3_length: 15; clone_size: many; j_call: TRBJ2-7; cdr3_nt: TGTGCCTGGAGCCGAACAGGGGGGTTATCCTACGAGCAGTACTTC; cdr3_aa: CAWSRTGGLSYEQYF
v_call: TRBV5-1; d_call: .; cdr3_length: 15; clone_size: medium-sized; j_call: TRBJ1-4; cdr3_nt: TGCGCCAGCAGCCCCAGGAGGCAGAACAATGAAAAACTGTTTTTT; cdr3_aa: CASSPRRQNNEKLFF
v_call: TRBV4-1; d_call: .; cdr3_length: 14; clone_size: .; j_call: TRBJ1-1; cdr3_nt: TGCGCCAGCAGCCAAACTACAGGGCTGACTGAAGCTTTCTTT; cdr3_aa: CASSQTTGLTEAFF
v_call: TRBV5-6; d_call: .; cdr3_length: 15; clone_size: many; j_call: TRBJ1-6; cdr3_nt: TGTGCCAGCAGCACCCGAGGCTTGGGACTTTCACCCCTCCACTTT; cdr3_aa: CASSTRGLGLSPLHF
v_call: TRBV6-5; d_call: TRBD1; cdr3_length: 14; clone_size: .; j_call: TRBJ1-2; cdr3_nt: TGTGCCAGCAGCTGGGACAGCCTGAACTATGGCTACACCTTC; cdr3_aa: CASSWDSLNYGYTF
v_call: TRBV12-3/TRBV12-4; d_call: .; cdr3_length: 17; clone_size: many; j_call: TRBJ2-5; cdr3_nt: TGTGCCAGCAGTGATCTCCAGGCAGGTTACGGGCAAGAGACCCAGTACTTC; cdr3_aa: CASSDLQAGYGQETQYF
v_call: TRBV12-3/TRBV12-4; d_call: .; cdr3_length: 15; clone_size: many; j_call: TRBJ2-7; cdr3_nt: TGTGCCAGCACCCGAGGGGCTGTGGGGGCCTACGAGCAGTACTTC; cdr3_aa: CASTRGAVGAYEQYF
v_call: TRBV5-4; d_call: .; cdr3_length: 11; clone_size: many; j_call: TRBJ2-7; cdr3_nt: TGTGCCAGCAGCGATCAGTACGAGCAGTACTTC; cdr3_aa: CASSDQYEQYF
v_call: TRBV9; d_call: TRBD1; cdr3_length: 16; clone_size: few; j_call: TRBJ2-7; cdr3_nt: TGTGCCAGCAGCGTTTCCCCGGGACAGGGGGTCTACGAGCAGTACTTC; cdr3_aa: CASSVSPGQGVYEQYF
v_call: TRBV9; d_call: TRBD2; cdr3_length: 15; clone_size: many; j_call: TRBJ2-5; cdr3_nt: TGTGCCAGCAGCTTAGCAAGCGGGGGGGTTGAGACCCAGTACTTC; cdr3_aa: CASSLASGGVETQYF
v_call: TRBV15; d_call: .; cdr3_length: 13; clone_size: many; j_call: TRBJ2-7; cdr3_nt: TGTGCCACCAGCCTCCGGGCCAGATACGAGCAGTACTTC; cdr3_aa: CATSLRARYEQYF
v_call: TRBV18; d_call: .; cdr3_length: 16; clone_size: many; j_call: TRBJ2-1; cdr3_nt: TGTGCCAGCTCCCGAGGAAGCGATAGCTCCTACAATGAGCAGTTCTTC; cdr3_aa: CASSRGSDSSYNEQFF
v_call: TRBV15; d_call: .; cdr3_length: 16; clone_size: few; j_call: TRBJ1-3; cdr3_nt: TGTGCCACCAGCAGACCGGGAGTTTACTCTGGAAACACCATATATTTT; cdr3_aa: CATSRPGVYSGNTIYF
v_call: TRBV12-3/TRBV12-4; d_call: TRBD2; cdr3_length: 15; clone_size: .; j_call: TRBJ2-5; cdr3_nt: TGTGCCAGCACGAAATACGGGAGGATACAAGAGACCCAGTACTTC; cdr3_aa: CASTKYGRIQETQYF
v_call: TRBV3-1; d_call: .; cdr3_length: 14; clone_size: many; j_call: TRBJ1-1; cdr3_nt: TGTGCCAGCAGCCAAGCCTTCCCCATGGCTGAAGCTTTCTTT; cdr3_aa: CASSQAFPMAEAFF
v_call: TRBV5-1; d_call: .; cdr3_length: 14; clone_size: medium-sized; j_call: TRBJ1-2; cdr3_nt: TGCGCCAGCAGTCCACAGGTTACAAACTATGGCTACACCTTC; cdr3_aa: CASSPQVTNYGYTF
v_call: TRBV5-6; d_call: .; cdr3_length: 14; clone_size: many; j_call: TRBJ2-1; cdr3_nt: TGTGCCAGCAGCTTCGACGGCTCCTACAATGAGCAGTTCTTC; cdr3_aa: CASSFDGSYNEQFF
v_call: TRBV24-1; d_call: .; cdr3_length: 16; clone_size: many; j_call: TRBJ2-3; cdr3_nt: TGTGCCACCGGGGGCAGGGCCCCTTCTAGCACAGATACGCAGTATTTT; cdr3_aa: CATGGRAPSSTDTQYF
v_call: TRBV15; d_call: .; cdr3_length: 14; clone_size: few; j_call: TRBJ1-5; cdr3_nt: TGTGCCACCAGCTTAAATGGAGGGAGACAGCCCCAGCATTTT; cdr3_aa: CATSLNGGRQPQHF
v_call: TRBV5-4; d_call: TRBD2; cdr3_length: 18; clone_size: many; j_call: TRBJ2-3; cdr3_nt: TGTGCCAGCAGCTCAGGACTAGCGGGGGGGCGGGGCACAGATACGCAGTATTTT; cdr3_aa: CASSSGLAGGRGTDTQYF
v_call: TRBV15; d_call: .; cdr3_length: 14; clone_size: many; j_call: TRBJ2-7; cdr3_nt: TGTGCCACCGGAAGAGGGGGAAAATCCTACGAGCAGTACTTC; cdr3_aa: CATGRGGKSYEQYF
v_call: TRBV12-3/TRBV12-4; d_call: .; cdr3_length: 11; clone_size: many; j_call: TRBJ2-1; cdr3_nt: TGTGCCAGCAGCATAGCTAATGAGCAGTTCTTC; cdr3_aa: CASSIANEQFF
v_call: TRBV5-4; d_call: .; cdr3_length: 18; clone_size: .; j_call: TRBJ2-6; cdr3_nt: TGTGCCAGCAGCCGCAGAGGGGTGCCGGGCTCTGGGGCCAACGTCCTGACTTTC; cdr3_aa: CASSRRGVPGSGANVLTF
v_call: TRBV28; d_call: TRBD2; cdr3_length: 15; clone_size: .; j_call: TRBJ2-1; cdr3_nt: TGTGCCAGCAGCTTGACTAGCGGGAGACAGGATGAGCAGTTCTTC; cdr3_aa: CASSLTSGRQDEQFF
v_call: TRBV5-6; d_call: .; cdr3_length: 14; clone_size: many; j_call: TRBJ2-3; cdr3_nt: TGTGCCAGCAGCTTAGGGACCGTCACAGATACGCAGTATTTT; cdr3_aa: CASSLGTVTDTQYF
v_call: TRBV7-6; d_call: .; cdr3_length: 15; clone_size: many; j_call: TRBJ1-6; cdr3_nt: TGTGCCAGCAGCTTACAACAGGGATTAAATTCACCCCTCCACTTT; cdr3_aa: CASSLQQGLNSPLHF
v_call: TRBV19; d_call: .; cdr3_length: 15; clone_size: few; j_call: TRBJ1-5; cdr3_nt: TGTGCCAGTACGGTTGCGGATTATAGCAATCAGCCCCAGCATTTT; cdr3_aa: CASTVADYSNQPQHF
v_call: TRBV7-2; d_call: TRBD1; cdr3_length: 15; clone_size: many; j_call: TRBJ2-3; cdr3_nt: TGTGCCAGCAGCGGGACAGGGTTGAACACAGATACGCAGTATTTT; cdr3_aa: CASSGTGLNTDTQYF
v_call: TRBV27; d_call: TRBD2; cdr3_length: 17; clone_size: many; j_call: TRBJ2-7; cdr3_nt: TGTGCCAGCAGCCAAAAGTCTCTGGGACTAGCGGACTACGAGCAGTACTTC; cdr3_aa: CASSQKSLGLADYEQYF
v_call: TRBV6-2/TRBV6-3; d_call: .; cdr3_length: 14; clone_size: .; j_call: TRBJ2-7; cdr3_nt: TGTGCCAGCAGAACTCACGGTAGCTCCTACGAGCAGTACTTC; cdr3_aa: CASRTHGSSYEQYF
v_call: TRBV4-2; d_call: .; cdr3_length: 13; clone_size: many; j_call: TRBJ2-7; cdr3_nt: TGTGCCAGCAGCCAACCCGGCTCCTACGAGCAGTACTTC; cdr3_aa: CASSQPGSYEQYF
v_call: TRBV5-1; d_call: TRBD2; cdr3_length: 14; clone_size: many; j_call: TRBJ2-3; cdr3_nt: TGCGCCAGCAGCTTCGGGGGGAGTACAGATACGCAGTATTTT; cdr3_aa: CASSFGGSTDTQYF
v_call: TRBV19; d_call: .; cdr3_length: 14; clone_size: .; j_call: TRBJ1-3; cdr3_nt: TGTGCCAGTAGAAACAGGGCCTCTGGAAACACCATATATTTT; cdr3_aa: CASRNRASGNTIYF
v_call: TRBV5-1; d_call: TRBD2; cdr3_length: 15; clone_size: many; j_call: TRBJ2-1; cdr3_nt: TGCGCCAGCACCTCCGGGACTAGCGGGAGTAATGAGCAGTTCTTC; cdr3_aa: CASTSGTSGSNEQFF
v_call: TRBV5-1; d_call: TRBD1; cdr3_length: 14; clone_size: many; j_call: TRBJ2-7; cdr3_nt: TGCGCCAGCAGAGCCAGGGACAGGACCCTCGAGCAGTACTTC; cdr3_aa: CASRARDRTLEQYF
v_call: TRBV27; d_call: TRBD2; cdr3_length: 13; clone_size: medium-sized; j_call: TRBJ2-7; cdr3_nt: TGTGCCAGCAGTTTGGGGATAGCGGGGCCACGGTACTTC; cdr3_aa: CASSLGIAGPRYF
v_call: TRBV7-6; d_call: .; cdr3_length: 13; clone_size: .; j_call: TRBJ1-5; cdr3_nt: TGTGCCAGCAGCTTAGGGATCAATCAGCCCCAGCATTTT; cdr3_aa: CASSLGINQPQHF
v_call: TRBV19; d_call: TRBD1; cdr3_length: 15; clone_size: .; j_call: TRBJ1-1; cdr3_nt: TGTGCCAGTAGTAACCCGGGACAGATGAACACTGAAGCTTTCTTT; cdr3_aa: CASSNPGQMNTEAFF
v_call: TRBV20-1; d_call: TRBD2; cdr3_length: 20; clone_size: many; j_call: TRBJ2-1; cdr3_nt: TGCAGTGCTAGGTGGGAACCGGGACTAGCGGGAGACTGGAGCCAAAATGAGCAGTTCTTC; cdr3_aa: CSARWEPGLAGDWSQNEQFF
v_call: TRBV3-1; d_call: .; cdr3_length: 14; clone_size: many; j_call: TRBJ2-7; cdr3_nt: TGTGCCAGCAGCCAAGATAGGATCTCCTACGAGCAGTACTTC; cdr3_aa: CASSQDRISYEQYF
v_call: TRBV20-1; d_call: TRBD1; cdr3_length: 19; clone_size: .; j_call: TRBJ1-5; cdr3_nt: TGCAGTGCTAGAGACTGGGACAGCGACAACAAAGTTCGCAATCAGCCCCAGCATTTT; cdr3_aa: CSARDWDSDNKVRNQPQHF
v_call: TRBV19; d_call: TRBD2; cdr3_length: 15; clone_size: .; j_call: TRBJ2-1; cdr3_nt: TGTGCCAGTAATTTAGCGGGAGGCTCCTACAATGAGCAGTTCTTC; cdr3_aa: CASNLAGGSYNEQFF
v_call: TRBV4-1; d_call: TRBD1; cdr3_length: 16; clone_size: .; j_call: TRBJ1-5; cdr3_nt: TGCGCCAGCAGCCAAGATGGGGGGCAGGGGGCACAGCCCCAGCATTTT; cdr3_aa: CASSQDGGQGAQPQHF